Sequencing of this TCR beta chain was carried out in a study of blood T cell repertoires in COVID-19. The CDR3 consists of 13 residues. V was shortened by 1 base and J by 1 base, with 4 bases between the two germline ends. Germline values: CDR1 SGHTA, CDR2 FQGNSA. Repertoires were generated with immunoSEQ multiplex PCR, while TCRdb's copy carries only in-frame clones and drops some. Here the sample spans more than 85,000 clones, around four fifths being singletons. The gene calls are TRBV7-2 and TRBJ1-1; D remains unclear. The TCR comes from a woman in her 70s with acute or convalescent COVID-19. Material: peripheral blood. CDR3 loop: CASSLGQNTEAFF. The CDR3, as DNA: TGTGCCAGCAGCTTAGGACAGAACACTGAAGCTTTCTTT.